This entry concerns a single T cell receptor (beta chain). Antigen specificity is unknown. The sample comes from a study of CD8+CD57+ T cells in acquired aplastic anemia. Overall study: Across the sorted CD4+ and CD8+ cells, DNA amounts averaged roughly 3 ug. General study points: Simpson's diversity of CD8+ cells was not significantly different in patients compared with controls. Some 29 CD8+ CDR3 sequences were shared between patients and controls.

According to the study, genomic DNA was the template for TCR beta VDJ and CDR3 profiling. TCRdb ran MiXCR on the reads and lists one entry per CDR3 protein. This table has about 270,000 distinct CDR3 sequences, 45% to 65% appearing once. The sequence was obtained from a human donor with severe aplastic anemia or a healthy control (not recorded which). The sequenced material came from sorted CD4+, CD8+, or CD8+CD57+ T cells (not recorded which) from PBMCs.

CDR3 amino acids: CASSPDSLTKAFF. CDR3 nucleotide sequence: TGTGCCAGTAGTCCCGATAGCCTCACCAAAGCTTTCTTT. The chain employs TRBV7-3 and TRBJ1-1; no clear D. This CDR3 comprises 13 residues. The V end was cut by 9 bases, the J end by 9 bases, with 20 bases between. The germline V gene encodes CDR1 SGHTA and CDR2 FQGTGA. The whole variable domain, remainder taken from reference TRBV7-3 and TRBJ1-1, is GAGVSQTPSNKVTEKGKYVELRCDPISGHTALYWYRQSLGQGPEFLIYFQGTGAADDSGLPNDRFFAVRPEGSVSTLKIQRTERGDSAVYLCASSPDSLTKAFFGQGTRLTVV.